This is a list of T cell receptor beta chains from one sample in a study of blood T cell repertoires in COVID-19. The repertoire was sequenced with immunoSEQ multiplex PCR; TCRdb's copy has only in-frame clones and lacks some. The profile shows over 90,000 clones, about 85% of them singletons. Sequencing input: peripheral blood. The source is a man at least 80 years old with active or convalescent COVID-19. The CDR3 runs from the conserved cysteine through the conserved F or W. The order of the fields is V gene, D gene, J gene, CDR3 protein, CDR3 DNA. The D gene is left open where the match is weak.

v_call: TRBV29-1; d_call: NA; j_call: TRBJ1-1; cdr3_aa: CSVEEAQGNTEAFF; cdr3_nt: TGCAGCGTTGAAGAGGCGCAGGGGAACACTGAAGCTTTCTTT
v_call: TRBV7-8; d_call: TRBD1; j_call: TRBJ1-6; cdr3_aa: CASSLQGVYSPLHF; cdr3_nt: TGTGCCAGCAGCCTTCAGGGGGTGTATTCACCCCTCCACTTT
v_call: TRBV6-5; d_call: NA; j_call: TRBJ1-6; cdr3_aa: CASRGTVNSPLHF; cdr3_nt: TGTGCCAGCAGGGGGACTGTTAATTCACCCCTCCACTTT
v_call: TRBV7-9; d_call: TRBD1; j_call: TRBJ2-3; cdr3_aa: CATRQGATDTQYF; cdr3_nt: TGTGCCACTCGACAGGGGGCGACGGATACGCAGTATTTT
v_call: TRBV6-5; d_call: TRBD1; j_call: TRBJ1-4; cdr3_aa: CASSYSGQGNEKLFF; cdr3_nt: TGTGCCAGCAGTTACTCCGGACAGGGGAATGAAAAACTGTTTTTT
v_call: TRBV28; d_call: NA; j_call: TRBJ2-1; cdr3_aa: CAAQAAVSYNEQFF; cdr3_nt: TGTGCCGCCCAGGCCGCAGTCTCCTACAATGAGCAGTTCTTC
v_call: TRBV6-6; d_call: NA; j_call: TRBJ1-6; cdr3_aa: CASSTRERGFNSPLHF; cdr3_nt: TGTGCCAGCAGCACTCGGGAACGAGGCTTTAATTCACCCCTCCACTTT
v_call: TRBV28; d_call: NA; j_call: TRBJ2-5; cdr3_aa: CASSRRGSAGAQYF; cdr3_nt: TGTGCCAGCAGCCGCAGGGGAAGCGCCGGGGCCCAGTACTTC
v_call: TRBV4-3; d_call: TRBD1; j_call: TRBJ1-1; cdr3_aa: CASTLGTGTTEAFF; cdr3_nt: TGCGCCAGCACGCTTGGGACAGGGACCACTGAAGCTTTCTTT
v_call: TRBV6-5; d_call: NA; j_call: TRBJ1-5; cdr3_aa: CASSAGTDSNQPQHF; cdr3_nt: TGTGCCAGCAGCGCGGGGACGGATAGCAATCAGCCCCAGCATTTT
v_call: TRBV28; d_call: TRBD2; j_call: TRBJ2-5; cdr3_aa: CASSETSGGQETQYF; cdr3_nt: TGTGCCAGCAGTGAAACTAGCGGGGGACAAGAGACCCAGTACTTC
v_call: TRBV7-2; d_call: NA; j_call: TRBJ2-1; cdr3_aa: CASSSRPGYNEQFF; cdr3_nt: TGTGCCAGCAGCTCTCGCCCGGGGTACAATGAGCAGTTCTTC
v_call: TRBV4-3; d_call: NA; j_call: TRBJ1-5; cdr3_aa: CASCRRRGGDQPQHF; cdr3_nt: TGCGCCAGCTGCCGCCGCCGGGGAGGAGATCAGCCCCAGCATTTT
v_call: TRBV30; d_call: TRBD1; j_call: TRBJ1-5; cdr3_aa: CAWGEGARTHQAQHF; cdr3_nt: TGTGCCTGGGGGGAGGGGGCAAGGACACATCAGGCCCAGCATTTT
v_call: TRBV13; d_call: NA; j_call: TRBJ2-7; cdr3_aa: CASSGPGGLSYEQYF; cdr3_nt: TGTGCCAGCAGTGGACCAGGAGGTCTCTCCTACGAGCAGTACTTC
v_call: TRBV4-2; d_call: NA; j_call: TRBJ1-2; cdr3_aa: CASSPAGGRGYTF; cdr3_nt: TGTGCCAGCAGCCCAGCGGGCGGTCGTGGCTACACCTTC
v_call: TRBV27; d_call: NA; j_call: TRBJ1-5; cdr3_aa: CASSPGSDQPQHF; cdr3_nt: TGTGCCAGCAGCCCAGGGTCGGATCAGCCCCAGCATTTT
v_call: TRBV6-5; d_call: TRBD2; j_call: TRBJ2-1; cdr3_aa: CASSPGTSGGLRKFF; cdr3_nt: TGTGCCAGCAGCCCCGGGACTAGCGGGGGTCTACGTAAGTTCTTC